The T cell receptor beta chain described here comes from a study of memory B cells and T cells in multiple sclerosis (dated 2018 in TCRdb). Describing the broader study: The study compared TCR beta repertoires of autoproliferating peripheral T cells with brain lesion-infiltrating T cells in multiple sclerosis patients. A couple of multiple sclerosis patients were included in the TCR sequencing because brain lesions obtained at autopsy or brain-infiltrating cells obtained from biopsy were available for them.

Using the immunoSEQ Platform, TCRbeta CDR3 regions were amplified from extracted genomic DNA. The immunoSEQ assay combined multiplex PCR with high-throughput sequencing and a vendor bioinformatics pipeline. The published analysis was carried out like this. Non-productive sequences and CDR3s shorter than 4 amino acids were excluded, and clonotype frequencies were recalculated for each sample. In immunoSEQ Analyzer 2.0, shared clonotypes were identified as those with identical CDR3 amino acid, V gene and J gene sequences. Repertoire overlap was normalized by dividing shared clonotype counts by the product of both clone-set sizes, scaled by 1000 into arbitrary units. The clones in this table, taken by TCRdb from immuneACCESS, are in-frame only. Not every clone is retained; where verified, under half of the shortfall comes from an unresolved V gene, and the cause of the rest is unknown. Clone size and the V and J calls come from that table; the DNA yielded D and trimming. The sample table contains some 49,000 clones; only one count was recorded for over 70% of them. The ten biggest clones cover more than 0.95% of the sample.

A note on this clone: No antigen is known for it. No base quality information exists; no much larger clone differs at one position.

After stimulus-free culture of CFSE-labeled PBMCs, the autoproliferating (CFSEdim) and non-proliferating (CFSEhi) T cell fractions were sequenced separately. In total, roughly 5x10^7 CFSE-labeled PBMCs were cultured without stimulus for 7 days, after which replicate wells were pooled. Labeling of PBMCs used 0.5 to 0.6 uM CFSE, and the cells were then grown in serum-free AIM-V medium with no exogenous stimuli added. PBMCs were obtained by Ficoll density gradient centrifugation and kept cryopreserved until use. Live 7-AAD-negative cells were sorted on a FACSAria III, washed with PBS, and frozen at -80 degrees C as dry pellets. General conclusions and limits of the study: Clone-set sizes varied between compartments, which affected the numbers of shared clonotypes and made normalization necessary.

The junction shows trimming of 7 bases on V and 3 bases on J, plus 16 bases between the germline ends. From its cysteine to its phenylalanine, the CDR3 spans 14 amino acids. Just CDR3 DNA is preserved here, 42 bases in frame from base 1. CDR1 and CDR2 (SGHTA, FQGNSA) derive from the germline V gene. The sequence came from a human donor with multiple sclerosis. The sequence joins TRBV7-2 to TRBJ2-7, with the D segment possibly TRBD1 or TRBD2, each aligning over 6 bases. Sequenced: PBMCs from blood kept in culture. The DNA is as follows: TGTGCCAGCATCCTAGGGGGGACAAACTACGAGCAGTACTTC. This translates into CASILGGTNYEQYF.